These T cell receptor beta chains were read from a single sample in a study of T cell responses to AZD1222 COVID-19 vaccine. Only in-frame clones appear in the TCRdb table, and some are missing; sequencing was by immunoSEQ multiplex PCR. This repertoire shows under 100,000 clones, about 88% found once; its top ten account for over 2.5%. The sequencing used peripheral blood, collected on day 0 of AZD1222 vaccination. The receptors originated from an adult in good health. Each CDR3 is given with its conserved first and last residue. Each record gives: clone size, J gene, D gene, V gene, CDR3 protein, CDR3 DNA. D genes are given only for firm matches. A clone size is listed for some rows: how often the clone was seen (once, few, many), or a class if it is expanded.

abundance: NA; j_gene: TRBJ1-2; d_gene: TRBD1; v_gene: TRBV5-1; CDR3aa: CASSFAGGSYGYTF; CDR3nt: TGCGCCAGCAGCTTTGCAGGGGGGAGCTATGGCTACACCTTC
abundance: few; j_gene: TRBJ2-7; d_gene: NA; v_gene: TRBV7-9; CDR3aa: CASSPQGGIDEQYF; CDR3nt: TGTGCCAGCAGCCCCCAGGGTGGGATAGACGAGCAGTACTTC
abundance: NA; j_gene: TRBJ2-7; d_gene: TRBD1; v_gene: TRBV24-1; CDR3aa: CATSPGQGAYEQYF; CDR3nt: TGTGCCACGTCCCCGGGACAGGGGGCCTACGAGCAGTACTTC
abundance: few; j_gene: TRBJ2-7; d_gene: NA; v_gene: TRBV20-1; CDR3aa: CSASREYEQYF; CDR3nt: TGCAGTGCTAGTCGCGAATACGAGCAGTACTTC
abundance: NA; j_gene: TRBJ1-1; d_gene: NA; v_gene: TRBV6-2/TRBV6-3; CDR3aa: CASSYSGTLTGGAFF; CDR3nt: TGTGCCAGCAGTTACTCCGGGACGCTGACCGGAGGAGCTTTCTTT
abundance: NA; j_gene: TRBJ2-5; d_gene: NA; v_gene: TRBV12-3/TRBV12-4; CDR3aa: CASSPDGKETQYF; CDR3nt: TGTGCCAGCAGTCCGGACGGAAAAGAGACCCAGTACTTC
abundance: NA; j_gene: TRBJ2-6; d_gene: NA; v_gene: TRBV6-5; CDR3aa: CASSIGQSGANVLTF; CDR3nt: TGTGCCAGCAGTATCGGACAATCTGGGGCCAACGTCCTGACTTTC
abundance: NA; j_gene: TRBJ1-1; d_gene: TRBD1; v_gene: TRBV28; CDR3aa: CASSPTGTGIAEAFF; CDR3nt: TGTGCCAGCAGTCCCACCGGGACAGGGATTGCTGAAGCTTTCTTT
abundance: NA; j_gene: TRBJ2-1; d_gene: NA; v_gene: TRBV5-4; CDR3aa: CASSLVIGSSYNEQFF; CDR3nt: TGTGCCAGCAGCTTGGTTATCGGTAGCTCCTACAATGAGCAGTTCTTC
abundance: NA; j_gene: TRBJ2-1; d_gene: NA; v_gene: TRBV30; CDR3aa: CAWVRYNEQFF; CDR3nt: TGTGCCTGGGTGAGGTACAATGAGCAGTTCTTC